This T cell receptor beta chain was documented in a study of blood T cell repertoires in COVID-19. Across the whole study: The samples span acute and convalescent COVID-19 from the United States, Italy and Spain. The cDNA or gDNA used as material had been derived from T cells, B-cell-depleted T cells, or PBMCs.

Authors' data handling: Cell counts per sample came from amplifying reference gene primers. TCRdb keeps only in-frame clones here, not all; method: immunoSEQ multiplex PCR. That table is the source of V, J and clone size, and D and trimming were worked out from the DNA. The repertoire holds tens of thousands of clones, with 70% to 80% as singletons. This clone was detected a few times. The CDR3 covers 19 residues. Trimming removed 2 bases from V and 0 bases from J; junction bases left unmatched: 13. The germline V gene encodes CDR1 SGHTA and CDR2 FQGNSA. The Seattle site enrolled patients during active infection and followed them longitudinally.

The origin of this receptor is a man aged 65 to 79 with COVID-19, enrolled during active disease. Source material: peripheral blood. This rearrangement joins TRBV7-2 to TRBJ1-5, with 7 bases that match TRBD1. The CDR3 DNA follows: TGTGCCAGCAGCTTACTTGGGACAGATCGGGATTATAGCAATCAGCCCCAGCATTTT. This codes for CASSLLGTDRDYSNQPQHF.